These T cell receptor beta chains were read from a single sample in a study of blood T cell repertoires in COVID-19. This table comes from immunoSEQ multiplex PCR, and its TCRdb copy is limited to in-frame clones, with some not included. The sample holds 200,000 to 250,000 clones, over 70% seen once. The specimen was peripheral blood. These receptors came from a woman aged 70-85 years with acute or convalescent COVID-19. CDR3s include the opening cysteine and the closing phenylalanine or tryptophan. D genes are given only for firm matches. Rows may omit the clone size; those that give it use once, few, many or a size class.

>TRBV19|TRBJ1-4|.|TRBD1
TGTGCCAGTAGTGCAAAGACAGGGGGCGGTGAAAAACTGTTTTTT
CASSAKTGGGEKLFF
>TRBV18|TRBJ2-1|.|.
TGTGCCAGCTCACCCACCGATGCCAGCTCCTACAATGAGCAGTTCTTC
CASSPTDASSYNEQFF
>TRBV15|TRBJ1-2|.|.
TGTGCCACCAGCTCAGGGAAGAACTATGGCTACACCTTC
CATSSGKNYGYTF
>TRBV6-6|TRBJ1-5|few|.
TGTGCCAGCACCGACGGGGGTACAAATCAGCCCCAGCATTTT
CASTDGGTNQPQHF
>TRBV12-3/TRBV12-4|TRBJ2-1|.|TRBD2
TGTGCCAGCACTCGGACTAGTGGGGAACGGCAGTTCTTC
CASTRTSGERQFF
>TRBV18|TRBJ2-5|.|TRBD1
TGTGCCAGCTCACCTAGACAGGGGCAAGAGACCCAGTACTTC
CASSPRQGQETQYF
>TRBV10-3|TRBJ1-6|.|TRBD1
TGTGCCATCAGAACCGGGACAGGGAATTCACCCCTCCACTTT
CAIRTGTGNSPLHF
>TRBV19|TRBJ1-5|.|TRBD1
TGTGCCAGTAGTACCTACAGGGGGGAGCAGCCCCAGCATTTT
CASSTYRGEQPQHF
>TRBV6-1|TRBJ2-7|.|TRBD1
TGTGCCAGCAGTGTTGGGACCTTTAGGGGACAGGGGGACGACGAGCAGTACTTC
CASSVGTFRGQGDDEQYF
>TRBV2|TRBJ2-6|.|.
TGTGCCAGCAGTGAGTCACGCGACTCCTCTGGGGCCAACGTCCTGACTTTC
CASSESRDSSGANVLTF
>TRBV27|TRBJ2-3|.|TRBD2
TGTGCCAGCAGTTCGGGACTAGCGGGATCAGAGGCAGATACGCAGTATTTT
CASSSGLAGSEADTQYF
>TRBV9|TRBJ2-4|.|TRBD2
TGTGCCAGCCCCTTCTTGACTAGCGGGAGAGGGGGGGCCAAAAACATTCAGTACTTC
CASPFLTSGRGGAKNIQYF
>TRBV14|TRBJ2-3|.|.
TGTGCCAGCAGTCAAGTCGGGAAGCGCACAGATACGCAGTATTTT
CASSQVGKRTDTQYF
>TRBV19|TRBJ1-3|.|TRBD1
TGTGCCAGTAGTAAGGGACAGGGACGAAACACCATATATTTT
CASSKGQGRNTIYF
>TRBV19|TRBJ1-2|.|.
TGTGCCAGTAGTACTAGCGGTAACTATGGCTACACCTTC
CASSTSGNYGYTF
>TRBV5-1|TRBJ2-1|.|TRBD1
TGCGCCAGCAGCCCGGCGCCCTCCGGGACAGGGGACAATGAGCAGTTCTTC
CASSPAPSGTGDNEQFF
>TRBV5-1|TRBJ2-1|once|TRBD2
TGCGCCAGCAGCCGTTCCGGGACTAGAAACAATGAGCAGTTCTTC
CASSRSGTRNNEQFF
>TRBV28|TRBJ1-3|.|TRBD1
TGTGCCAGCCTCCCGGCAGGGGGCAGTGGAAACACCATATATTTT
CASLPAGGSGNTIYF
>TRBV6-5|TRBJ2-6|.|.
TGTGCCAGCAGTTACCCAGGGGCCGGGGCCAACGTCCTGACTTTC
CASSYPGAGANVLTF
>TRBV6-2/TRBV6-3|TRBJ1-6|.|TRBD1
TGTGCCAGCAGTCCGACAGGGAACAATTCACCCCTCCACTTT
CASSPTGNNSPLHF
>TRBV28|TRBJ1-6|.|.
TGTGCCAGCAGCCCTAGCGAGGGAGTGAATTCACCCCTCCACTTT
CASSPSEGVNSPLHF
>TRBV7-2|TRBJ1-2|.|TRBD1
TGTGCCAGCAGCTTAGGATCTGAGGGGGCTCGCTACACCTTC
CASSLGSEGARYTF
>TRBV5-1|TRBJ2-1|.|.
TGCGCCAGCAGCCCGAGCTTCGGTCTAGCAAGAGGGAATGAGCAGTTCTTC
CASSPSFGLARGNEQFF
>TRBV5-1|TRBJ2-2|.|TRBD1
TGCGCCAGCAGGGCCGGGACAGAGAACACCGGGGAGCTGTTTTTT
CASRAGTENTGELFF
>TRBV29-1|TRBJ1-4|.|TRBD1
TGCAGCACGGGGACAGGACTTAATGAAAAACTGTTTTTT
CSTGTGLNEKLFF
>TRBV10-1|TRBJ2-3|.|.
TGCGCCAGCAGATCAGGGATTAGCACAGATACGCAGTATTTT
CASRSGISTDTQYF
>TRBV5-1|TRBJ2-1|few|TRBD2
TGCGCCAGCAGCTTGGGCTGGGCGGGAGTGAATGAGCAGTTCTTC
CASSLGWAGVNEQFF
>TRBV6-1|TRBJ1-1|.|.
TGTGCCAGCAGTGAACCAGGCCTGAACACTGAAGCTTTCTTT
CASSEPGLNTEAFF
>TRBV2|TRBJ2-2|.|TRBD2
TGTGCCAGCAGTCCTAGCGGGAGCTCAAACGGGGAGCTGTTTTTT
CASSPSGSSNGELFF
>TRBV24-1|TRBJ2-2|.|TRBD2
TGTGCCACCAGTGATTTGCCTGGACTAGCGGGGCGCACCGGGGAGCTGTTTTTT
CATSDLPGLAGRTGELFF
>TRBV9|TRBJ1-1|.|.
TGTGCCAGCAGCGGCTTAAGGACTCGAGCTTTCTTT
CASSGLRTRAFF
>TRBV18|TRBJ1-2|.|.
TGTGCCAGCTCACCAGGGGAGGACTATGGCTACACCTTC
CASSPGEDYGYTF
>TRBV5-1|TRBJ2-1|.|TRBD1
TGCGCCAGCAGCTTACAGGGGGCGGGTATCTACAATGAGCAGTTCTTC
CASSLQGAGIYNEQFF
>TRBV28|TRBJ2-1|.|TRBD2
TGTGCCAGCAGTCGACTAGCGGGAAGCCATGAGCAGTTCTTC
CASSRLAGSHEQFF
>TRBV19|TRBJ1-1|.|.
TGTGCCAGTAGTATGGGGAGGTATCCCGTTAGGGACACTGAAGCTTTCTTT
CASSMGRYPVRDTEAFF